These T cell receptor beta chains were read from a single sample in a study of CXCR3-negative and CXCR3-positive naive CD8 T cells. No DNA is given; TCRdb re-called the 5' RACE reads and lists each CDR3 protein once. The repertoire shows approximately 83,000 distinct CDR3 sequences; the top ten hold over 1.5%. The specimen was naive CXCR3- CD8+ T cells from blood. The receptors were gathered from a human donor in good health. Some clones in this sample may be carry-over from other donors' samples. CDR3s include the opening cysteine and the closing phenylalanine or tryptophan. Each record gives: J gene, V gene, CDR3 protein.

j_call: TRBJ2-7
v_call: TRBV6-2/TRBV6-3
cdr3_aa: CASSNVALAGIWEQYF

j_call: TRBJ2-3
v_call: TRBV7-6
cdr3_aa: CASSPGRGGSESTDTQYF

j_call: TRBJ2-5
v_call: TRBV7-9
cdr3_aa: CASSTRTDYQETQYF

j_call: TRBJ2-2
v_call: TRBV6-5
cdr3_aa: CASSYRLAGNTGELFF

j_call: TRBJ1-1
v_call: TRBV23-1
cdr3_aa: CASSRVAPRDPEAFF

j_call: TRBJ2-1
v_call: TRBV9
cdr3_aa: CASSMGDGYNEQFF

j_call: TRBJ2-1
v_call: TRBV12-3/TRBV12-4
cdr3_aa: CASTELAGTYNEQFF

j_call: TRBJ2-7
v_call: TRBV6-2/TRBV6-3
cdr3_aa: CASRHDRATFYEQYF

j_call: TRBJ2-7
v_call: TRBV28
cdr3_aa: CASSPTGQGYYEQYF

j_call: TRBJ2-7
v_call: TRBV13
cdr3_aa: CASSLGEDEQYF

j_call: TRBJ2-2
v_call: TRBV2
cdr3_aa: CASSEDLGTGNTGELFF

j_call: TRBJ1-1
v_call: TRBV21-1
cdr3_aa: CASRGQGKNTEAFF

j_call: TRBJ1-5
v_call: TRBV10-3
cdr3_aa: CAISESSGNQPQHF

j_call: TRBJ1-1
v_call: TRBV5-5
cdr3_aa: CASSFQGPLIF

j_call: TRBJ1-4
v_call: TRBV7-2
cdr3_aa: CASSDRDSNEKLFF

j_call: TRBJ2-7
v_call: TRBV7-2
cdr3_aa: CASSFPKGLTGANSYEQYF

j_call: TRBJ2-1
v_call: TRBV21-1
cdr3_aa: CASSKGGQHNEQFF

j_call: TRBJ2-7
v_call: TRBV6-2/TRBV6-3
cdr3_aa: CASSYSNGGSEQYF

j_call: TRBJ2-1
v_call: TRBV7-8
cdr3_aa: CASSTTEINEQFF

j_call: TRBJ2-1
v_call: TRBV7-3
cdr3_aa: CASSLTGAYNEQFF

j_call: TRBJ2-1
v_call: TRBV4-2
cdr3_aa: CASTPGFIGNEQFF

j_call: TRBJ2-3
v_call: TRBV12-3/TRBV12-4
cdr3_aa: CASSLGLAGADTQYF

j_call: TRBJ2-7
v_call: TRBV20-1
cdr3_aa: CSARVTGGFPYEQYF

j_call: TRBJ2-3
v_call: TRBV20-1
cdr3_aa: CSPRDETASDVKPGDTQYF

j_call: TRBJ2-5
v_call: TRBV7-6
cdr3_aa: CASSSPEDRVQETQYF

j_call: TRBJ2-7
v_call: TRBV14
cdr3_aa: CASSQEPGIGEQYF

j_call: TRBJ2-7
v_call: TRBV5-1
cdr3_aa: CASSLGQGAVYEQYF

j_call: TRBJ2-3
v_call: TRBV5-5
cdr3_aa: CASSLEGHPTDTQYF

j_call: TRBJ2-2
v_call: TRBV11-2
cdr3_aa: CASSSSTSGRGAPGELFF

j_call: TRBJ2-7
v_call: TRBV20-1
cdr3_aa: CSAIYPGRGDLLEQYF

j_call: TRBJ2-1
v_call: TRBV5-6
cdr3_aa: CASSLSPGNEQFF

j_call: TRBJ2-7
v_call: TRBV10-3
cdr3_aa: CAIGGESSYEQYF

j_call: TRBJ2-2
v_call: TRBV7-6
cdr3_aa: CASSSGQQNTGELFF

j_call: TRBJ2-5
v_call: TRBV2
cdr3_aa: CASSDGGSETQYF

j_call: TRBJ2-7
v_call: TRBV7-3
cdr3_aa: CASSPYLGTSVEQYF

j_call: TRBJ2-2
v_call: TRBV24-1
cdr3_aa: CATESRNANTGELFF

j_call: TRBJ2-7
v_call: TRBV29-1
cdr3_aa: CSVATSGSLIEQYF

j_call: TRBJ2-7
v_call: TRBV29-1
cdr3_aa: CSVRGIDEQYF

j_call: TRBJ2-1
v_call: TRBV6-2/TRBV6-3
cdr3_aa: CASSYSGTSGYNEQFF

j_call: TRBJ2-1
v_call: TRBV6-4
cdr3_aa: CASSPQWENGTNEQFF

j_call: TRBJ2-4
v_call: TRBV12-3/TRBV12-4
cdr3_aa: CASSGAAKNIQYF

j_call: TRBJ2-2
v_call: TRBV13
cdr3_aa: CASSFVVTGELFF

j_call: TRBJ2-7
v_call: TRBV5-1
cdr3_aa: CASSRGQDEQYF

j_call: TRBJ2-7
v_call: TRBV19
cdr3_aa: CASSMHLASYEQYF

j_call: TRBJ1-1
v_call: TRBV5-1
cdr3_aa: CASSTAENVNTEAFF

j_call: TRBJ2-2
v_call: TRBV7-6
cdr3_aa: CASRGSRGANTGELFF

j_call: TRBJ2-7
v_call: TRBV2
cdr3_aa: CASSESGTGIYEQYF

j_call: TRBJ2-3
v_call: TRBV20-1
cdr3_aa: CSARDFEGASSTDTQYF

j_call: TRBJ2-1
v_call: TRBV6-5
cdr3_aa: CASSPGLGEQFF

j_call: TRBJ2-3
v_call: TRBV12-3/TRBV12-4
cdr3_aa: CASSFPMWQTDTDTQYF

j_call: TRBJ2-5
v_call: TRBV12-3/TRBV12-4
cdr3_aa: CASSSQLAGETQYF

j_call: TRBJ2-7
v_call: TRBV4-1
cdr3_aa: CASSPQVPQGDPTEQYF

j_call: TRBJ1-2
v_call: TRBV4-3
cdr3_aa: CASSPRVESNYGYTF

j_call: TRBJ2-7
v_call: TRBV5-6
cdr3_aa: CASTQVQVKDEQYF

j_call: TRBJ2-1
v_call: TRBV29-1
cdr3_aa: CSVELDRAYNEQFF

j_call: TRBJ2-1
v_call: TRBV6-5
cdr3_aa: CASSYGPSQDNEQFF

j_call: TRBJ1-1
v_call: TRBV7-9
cdr3_aa: CASSRTGGTGDSTFF

j_call: TRBJ2-1
v_call: TRBV2
cdr3_aa: CASSVQGQPYNEQFF

j_call: TRBJ2-7
v_call: TRBV19
cdr3_aa: CASSIRVFTYEQYF